This TCR beta chain was found in a study of CD4 T cells in relation to SARS-CoV-2 and coronaviruses. Clones were sequenced by immunoSEQ multiplex PCR, and TCRdb holds only the in-frame ones, with some missing. The sample has roughly 20,000 clones, approximately 82% seen once; the top ten hold about 20%. About this clone itself: Its antigen remains unidentified.

CD4+ T cells from unexposed donors were obtained before the COVID-19 pandemic (2011-2018). CD4+ T cells were isolated from the cells after nine to eleven days of culture. Unexposed-donor CD4+ T cells were probed with SARS-CoV-2 S/N and four cold-coronavirus spikes, cells permitting. On days 3 and 7, cultures got half fresh IL-2 medium. This CDR3 comprises 15 residues. The germline V gene has CDR1 SNHLY and CDR2 FYNNEI. Trimming stripped 0 bases from V and 0 bases from J, with 6 bases between. Source material: CD4+ T cells from PBMCs, cultured in vitro. This TCR was recovered from a human donor in good health. The chain has TRBV2 and TRBJ2-1; no reliable D call. This chain's CDR3 is CASSEAVSSYNEQFF. CDR3 DNA sequence: TGTGCCAGCAGTGAAGCCGTTAGCTCCTACAATGAGCAGTTCTTC.